This TCR beta chain was documented in a study of shared clonotypes between healthy human individuals. About the study: The study used three CD4 naive, three CD4 memory, two CD8 naive and one CD8 memory plate per donor.

This CDR3 contains 11 residues. The germline V gene encodes CDR1 SEHNR and CDR2 FQNEAQ (reference sequence). V was trimmed by 7 bases and J by 10 bases, leaving 11 bases between them. In the naive CD8 group, cells lacked CD45RO and were positively selected for CCR7, so terminally differentiated effector memory CD45RA+ cells were left out. Every subset's genomic DNA went evenly onto several immunoSEQ plates. The protocol was immunoSEQ multiplex PCR, while the TCRdb copy is restricted to in-frame clones and leaves out a portion. The sample records some 630,000 clones, roughly 96% being singletons. The specimen was naive CD8+ T cells sorted from blood. The chain employs TRBV7-9 and TRBJ2-1; D is undetermined. This TCR was sampled from a woman between 25 and 40 years old in good health. CDR3 protein: CASTLGREQFF. In nucleotides, the CDR3 is TGTGCCAGCACCCTGGGAAGGGAGCAGTTCTTC.